This TCR beta chain was documented in a study of blood T cell repertoires in COVID-19. Study information: Whether acute or convalescent, the COVID-19 samples came from the United States, Italy and Spain. The analysed material was cDNA or gDNA that came from T cells, B-cell-depleted T cells, or PBMCs.

Trimming took 3 bases from V and 7 from J, leaving 11 bases between them. Germline assignment: CDR1 KGHDR and CDR2 SFDVKD. The CDR3 has 13 amino acids. In the authors' methods: Amplification from reference gene primers served as the basis for estimated nucleated cell counts. Sequenced by immunoSEQ multiplex PCR; TCRdb stores in-frame clones only, minus some. V, J and clone size reflect that table, while D and trimming were determined from the DNA. The table has 110,000 or so clones, approximately 88% seen once. The sample comprised peripheral blood. This TCR was recovered from a woman in her thirties or forties with acute or convalescent COVID-19. The chain uses TRBV24-1 and TRBJ1-2, with D perhaps matching TRBD1 (5 bases). DNA for the CDR3: TGTGCCACCAGTGATCGTTGGGGGGGTGGCTACACCTTC. It encodes CATSDRWGGGYTF.